Following are 8 T cell receptor beta chains from one sample sequenced in a study of naive and memory T cell subsets. Two oligonucleotides, mixed equimolar, formed the beta constant-region primer covering TRBC1 and TRBC2. The ligated cDNA underwent four PCR rounds using SP2 and nested alpha and beta constant-region primers. TCRdb re-derived calls from the UMI-ligation and nested PCR reads in MiXCR, one entry per CDR3 protein. The sample holds around 160,000 distinct CDR3 sequences, 22% seen once. Findings of the study overall: Naive repertoires, especially CD8, held a few larger clonotypes, possibly memory cells re-expressing CD45RA.

Their antigen targets remain unknown. The specimen was naive CD4+ T cells from blood. Receptor source: a human donor in good health.

The CDR3 protein is CASSERGLNSGNTIYF. The CDR3 nucleotides are TGTGCCAGCAGCGAGAGAGGACTCAACTCTGGAAACACCATATATTTT. This chain connects TRBV5-6 to TRBJ1-3, with D unresolved. The germline V gene encodes CDR1 SGHDT and CDR2 YYEEEE. The CDR3 spans 16 residues. V lost 4 bases, J lost 0 bases, and 14 bases lay in between.

This clonotype showed up many times. The rearrangement uses TRBV19 and TRBJ1-1; D remains ambiguous. This CDR3 has 15 amino acids. Between the trimmed V and J ends, which lost 5 bases and 1 base, there was a span of 14 bases. Germline values: CDR1 LNHDA, CDR2 SQIVND (reference sequence). The CDR3 is CASSLYSSTNTEAFF. The CDR3 DNA follows: TGTGCCAGTAGTCTTTACAGCTCCACGAACACTGAAGCTTTCTTT.

This clonotype occurred a few times. The CDR3 is CSVEFFSRTSLIQETQYF. CDR3 coding DNA: TGCAGCGTTGAATTTTTTAGTCGGACTAGCTTGATTCAAGAGACCCAGTACTTC. The V call is TRBV29-1, the J call TRBJ2-5, with 8 bases matching TRBD2. Trimming cost V 2 bases and J 2 bases; bases outside gene matches: 16. The CDR3 is 18 residues long. The germline V gene has CDR1 SQVTM and CDR2 ANQGSEA.

The chain carries TRBV20-1 and TRBJ2-7; weak D call: TRBD1 (5 bases). This CDR3 is 14 amino acids long. V lost 5 bases and J 3 bases, leaving 17 bases between the germline ends. CDR1 is DFQATT, CDR2 SNEGSKA, per germline (reference sequence). The CDR3 nucleotides are TGCAGTGCTTACAGGTTCGATCTATACTACGAGCAGTACTTC. Translation: CSAYRFDLYYEQYF.

The chain is built from TRBV6-2 or TRBV6-3 and TRBJ1-1; D not resolved. Per the germline V gene, CDR1 is MNHEY and CDR2 is SVGEGT. The CDR3 contains 14 residues. The V and J ends lost 4 bases and 3 bases respectively, with 12 bases between them. CDR3 nucleotide sequence: TGTGCCAGCAGTTCTAGGGAGTTCGACACTGAAGCTTTCTTT. Translation gives CASSSREFDTEAFF.

The chain is built from TRBV29-1 and TRBJ1-1; D ambiguous. Germline V gives CDR1 SQVTM, CDR2 ANQGSEA. The V end was cut by 7 bases, the J end by 0 bases, with 15 bases between. This CDR3 has 14 residues. The CDR3 region has the DNA TGCAGCGGAACGAAGGGCCCCTTGAACACTGAAGCTTTCTTT. Encoded protein: CSGTKGPLNTEAFF.

This clonotype was picked up a small number of times. The rearrangement joins TRBV6-6 to TRBJ2-7; D might be TRBD2 (6 bases). V lost 0 bases and J lost 3, with 21 bases in between. Germline lookup yields CDR1 MNHNY and CDR2 SVGAGI (reference sequence). This CDR3 comprises 18 residues. CDR3 nucleotides: TGTGCCAGCAGTTACTCGAAGAACTCGCGGGGCACGAGCTACGAGCAGTACTTC. Amino acids: CASSYSKNSRGTSYEQYF.

The V gene is TRBV6-5, the J gene TRBJ1-2, with TRBD1 matching over 7 bases. The CDR3 has 17 residues. Trimming removed 6 bases from V and 0 bases from J; junction bases left unmatched: 13. Germline V gives CDR1 MNHEY, CDR2 SVGAGI. In DNA, the CDR3 is TGTGCCAGCAGCAACAGGGGCGGGCAGGTGTCTAACTATGGCTACACCTTC. This gives the protein CASSNRGGQVSNYGYTF.